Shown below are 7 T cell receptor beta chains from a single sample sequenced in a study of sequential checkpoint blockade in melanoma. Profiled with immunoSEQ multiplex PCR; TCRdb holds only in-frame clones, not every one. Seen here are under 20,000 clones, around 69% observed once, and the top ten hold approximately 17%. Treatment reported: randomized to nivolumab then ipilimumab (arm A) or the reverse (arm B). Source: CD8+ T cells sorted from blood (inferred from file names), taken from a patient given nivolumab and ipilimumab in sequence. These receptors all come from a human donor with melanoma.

CDR3 protein: CASSQESGQGAGYTF. CDR3 coding DNA: TGCGCCAGCAGCCAAGAGAGTGGGCAGGGGGCCGGCTACACCTTC. V usage is TRBV4-3 and J usage is TRBJ1-2; TRBD1 matches 8 bases. The germline CDR1 and CDR2 sequences are LGHNA and YSLEER. This CDR3 has 15 amino acids. V shed 0 bases and J 8 bases; nucleotides not matched to a gene: 8.

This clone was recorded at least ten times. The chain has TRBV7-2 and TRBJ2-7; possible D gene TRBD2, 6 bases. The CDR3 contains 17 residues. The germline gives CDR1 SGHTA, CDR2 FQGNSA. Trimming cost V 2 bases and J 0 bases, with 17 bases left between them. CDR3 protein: CASSLFPGLRSSYEQYF. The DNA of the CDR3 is TGTGCCAGCAGCTTATTCCCGGGACTCAGGAGCTCCTACGAGCAGTACTTC.

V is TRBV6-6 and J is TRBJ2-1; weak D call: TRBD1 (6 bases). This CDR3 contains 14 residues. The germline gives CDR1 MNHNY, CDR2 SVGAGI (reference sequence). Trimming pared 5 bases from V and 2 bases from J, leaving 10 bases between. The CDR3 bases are TGTGCCAGCAGTCCAGGGGACGCCTACAATGAGCAGTTCTTC. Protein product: CASSPGDAYNEQFF.

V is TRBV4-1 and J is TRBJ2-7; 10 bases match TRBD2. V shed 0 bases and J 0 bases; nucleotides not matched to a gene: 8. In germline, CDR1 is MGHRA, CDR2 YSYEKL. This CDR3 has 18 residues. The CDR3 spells CASSQDPPLAGASYEQYF. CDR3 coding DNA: TGCGCCAGCAGCCAAGACCCGCCTCTAGCGGGGGCCTCCTACGAGCAGTACTTC.

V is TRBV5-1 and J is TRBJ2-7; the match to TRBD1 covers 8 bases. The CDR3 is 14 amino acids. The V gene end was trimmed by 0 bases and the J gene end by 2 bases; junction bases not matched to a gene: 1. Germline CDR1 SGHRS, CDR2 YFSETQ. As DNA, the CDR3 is TGCGCCAGCAGCTTGGTACAGGGGGCCTACGAGCAGTACTTC. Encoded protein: CASSLVQGAYEQYF.

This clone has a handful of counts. CDR3 DNA: TGTGCCAGTATTGCGGGGCCCAACTATGGCTACACCTTC. Translating gives CASIAGPNYGYTF. This chain joins TRBV19 and TRBJ1-2, with D perhaps matching TRBD1 (5 bases). The germline gives CDR1 LNHDA, CDR2 SQIVND (reference sequence). V was trimmed by 7 bases and J by 2 bases, leaving 11 bases between them. The CDR3 extends over 13 amino acids.

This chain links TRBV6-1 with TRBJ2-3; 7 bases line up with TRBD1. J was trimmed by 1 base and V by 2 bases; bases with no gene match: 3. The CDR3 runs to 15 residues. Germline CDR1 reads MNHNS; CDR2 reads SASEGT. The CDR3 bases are TGTGCCAGCAGTGAAACCCAGGGGGGCACAGATACGCAGTATTTT. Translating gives CASSETQGGTDTQYF.